This T cell receptor (beta chain) was captured by sequencing in a study of T cells in tuberculosis. Study summary: T cells were selected with CD1B tetramers loaded with glucose monomycolate.

No alpha-beta pairing information exists for these sequences. Sequencing was performed with immunoSEQ multiplex PCR; in TCRdb, only in-frame clones are kept and a portion is missing. The top ten clones hold around 1.8% of a sample with 85,000 to 100,000 clones, approximately 91% of them seen once. Sorting used thawed, overnight-rested PBMC stained with anti-CD3, a viability dye and GMM-loaded CD1B tetramer. The lipid loaded on the CD1B tetramers was C32 glucose monomycolate from Rhodococcus equi. From each donor, some 100,000 tetramer-negative cells were sorted. The study's findings and limits: T cells binding CD1B-GMM tetramer weakly possibly escaped the sort.

The CDR3 is 14 residues long. Trimming pared 4 bases from V and 3 bases from J, leaving 11 bases between. The germline V gene encodes CDR1 SGHDT and CDR2 YYEEEE. The rearrangement joins TRBV5-6 to TRBJ2-1; D uncertain. Sequenced input: CD1b-GMM tetramer-negative cells sorted from PBMCs. The TCR comes from an adult woman with latent tuberculosis. Here the CDR3 reads CASSQTASYNEQFF. The CDR3 coding sequence is TGTGCCAGCAGCCAAACGGCTAGCTACAATGAGCAGTTCTTC. Variable domain in full (rest from reference TRBV5-6 and TRBJ2-1): DAGVTQSPTHLIKTRGQQVTLRCSPKSGHDTVSWYQQALGQGPQFIFQYYEEEERQRGNFPDRFSGHQFPNYSSELNVNALLLGDSALYLCASSQTASYNEQFFGPGTRLTVL.